The 5 T cell receptor beta chains presented below share a single source sample, sequenced in a study of T cell clonality in common variable immunodeficiency. Here immunoSEQ multiplex PCR was the method, and the copy in TCRdb shows in-frame clones only, minus some. Altogether approximately 44,000 clones were found in the sample, and no singletons occur. What was sequenced was peripheral blood mononuclear cells. All receptors come from a person between 18 and 75 years old in good health.

This clone was picked up many times. Read data end 3 residues before the CDR3 end; the end is taken from the germline J gene. This chain links TRBV6-2 or TRBV6-3 with TRBJ2-5; 10 bases map to TRBD1. V was clipped by 7 bases and J by 5 bases; unmatched bases: 7. Germline assignment: CDR1 MNHEY and CDR2 SVGEGT. The length of the CDR3 is 14 residues. Partial CDR3 DNA: TGTGCCAGCAACGACAGGGGGCGCAGGGAGACC. As protein: CASNDRGRRET. The entire CDR3 reads CASNDRGRRETQYF.

This clone was found a few times. The read gets to within 3 residues of the CDR3 end, and the germline J gene fills in the rest. V is TRBV29-1 and J is TRBJ2-1; TRBD2 agrees at 10 bases. Trimming cost V 5 bases and J 2 bases; bases outside gene matches: 6. The CDR3 is 15 residues long. Germline loops: CDR1 SQVTM, CDR2 ANQGSEA. The sequenced CDR3 bases are TGCAGCGTTAACGGTCTAGCGGGAGCCTACAATGAG. Protein: CSVNGLAGAYNE. In full, the CDR3 is CSVNGLAGAYNEQFF.

This clone was seen repeatedly, ten times or more. The CDR3 end is not reached by the read, which stops 3 residues before it; the germline J gene fills it in. The V and J genes are TRBV14 and TRBJ2-3; 12 positions agree with TRBD2. The germline CDR1 and CDR2 sequences are SGHDN and FVKESK. CDR3 length: 19 amino acids. The J segment lost 4 bases and the V segment lost 1 base, leaving 12 bases of the junction unmatched. CDR3 sequence: CASSQVPKVLAGGPDTQYF. CDR3 DNA, as far as it was read: TGTGCCAGCAGCCAAGTACCTAAAGTACTAGCGGGAGGACCAGATACG.

This clone was detected many times. The CDR3 extends 3 residues past the end of the read, so its final part is completed from the germline J gene. The V call is TRBV23-1, the J call TRBJ1-2; tentatively, D is TRBD1 (6 bases). TRBV23-1 qualifies as an ORF whose function is uncertain. The V end was cut by 2 bases, the J end by 4 bases, with 17 bases between. CDR3 length: 16 residues. Incomplete CDR3 DNA: TGCGCCAGCAGTCAACCCCTCAGGGGCGAGGGCTATGGC. Its protein product is CASSQPLRGEGYG. The CDR3 in full is CASSQPLRGEGYGYTF.

This clone was seen at least ten times. CDR3 DNA, as far as it was read: TGTGCCAGCAGTGAGAGGGGGGGGTCCTACAATGAG. It specifies CASSERGGSYNE. The whole CDR3 protein is CASSERGGSYNEQFF. The J gene is TRBJ2-1, the V gene TRBV12-3 or TRBV12-4; TRBD2 might be the D (7 bases). The DNA ends 3 residues before the CDR3 does, and the rest of the CDR3 is filled in from the germline J gene. The ends were cut back, 5 bases at V and 1 base at J, with 12 bases in the middle. The CDR3 has 15 amino acids.